These 21 T cell receptor beta chains originate from one sample sequenced in a study of Graves' ophthalmopathy and Graves' hyperthyroidism. Amplification of the TCR beta CDR3 regions used RNA transcripts (as template). Amplification began with first-round RT-PCR using HTBI primers, then second-round multiplex PCR was performed. TCRdb passed the multiplex PCR reads through MiXCR, listing each CDR3 protein once. The table records a few hundred thousand distinct CDR3 sequences, about two fifths of them present only once. The sample was peripheral blood or thyroid tissue (not recorded which). These receptor sequences come from an adult man with Graves' hyperthyroidism.

This clonotype was seen repeatedly, ten times or more. The V gene is TRBV5-1, the J gene TRBJ2-5; no clear D. This CDR3 is 15 amino acids long. Germline V CDR1 and CDR2: SGHRS, YFSETQ. The V gene lost 1 base and the J gene lost 5 bases, with 15 bases spanning the gap. CDR3 amino acids: CASSLNDFKPETQYF. For the CDR3, the DNA is TGCGCCAGCAGCTTGAACGACTTCAAACCGGAGACCCAGTACTTC.

V and J are TRBV7-9 and TRBJ1-2; 11 bases map to TRBD1. Trimming cost V 2 bases and J 5 bases; bases outside gene matches: 7. CDR1 is SEHNR and CDR2 is FQNEAQ in the germline V gene (reference sequence). There are 16 residues in the CDR3. This chain's CDR3 is CASSLKLGQGEYGYTF. The CDR3 DNA follows: TGTGCCAGCAGCTTAAAGTTGGGACAGGGGGAGTATGGCTACACCTTC.

This chain joins TRBV19 and TRBJ2-7, with TRBD1 as a possible D gene (6 bases). The V gene lost 6 bases and the J gene lost 3 bases, with 12 bases spanning the gap. Germline V gene lookup returns CDR1 LNHDA and CDR2 SQIVND (reference sequence). The CDR3 runs to 13 residues. This CDR3 reads CASRMTGDYEQYF. The CDR3 nucleotides read TGTGCCAGTAGGATGACAGGAGACTACGAGCAGTACTTC.

This clonotype showed up many times. This sequence joins TRBV7-9 and TRBJ2-7; 7 bases are a match to TRBD1. In germline, CDR1 is SEHNR, CDR2 FQNEAQ (reference sequence). The CDR3 consists of 18 residues. V lost 5 bases to trimming and J lost 3 bases; unmatched junction nucleotides: 19. The CDR3 loop reads CASSPLNAPGGRYYEQYF. CDR3 DNA: TGTGCCAGCAGCCCCCTTAATGCCCCAGGGGGAAGATACTACGAGCAGTACTTC. Complete variable domain (other parts from reference TRBV7-9 and TRBJ2-7): DTGVSQNPRHKITKRGQNVTFRCDPISEHNRLYWYRQTLGQGPEFLTYFQNEAQLEKSRLLSDRFSAERPKGSFSTLEIQRTEQGDSAMYLCASSPLNAPGGRYYEQYFGPGTRLTVT.

This clonotype was recorded many times. The V gene is TRBV10-3, the J gene TRBJ2-6, with TRBD2 as a possible D gene (5 bases). V shed 3 bases and J shed 2 bases, with 8 bases lying between them. Germline CDR1 and CDR2: ENHRY and SYGVKD. The CDR3 spans 15 residues. CDR3 sequence reads: CAISDDGAGANVLTF. The CDR3 bases are TGTGCCATCAGTGATGACGGGGCTGGGGCCAACGTCCTGACTTTC.

The CDR3 reads CASTGIHNEQFF. CDR3 nucleotides: TGTGCCAGTACAGGGATTCACAATGAGCAGTTCTTC. The V gene is TRBV7-9, the J gene TRBJ2-7, with D tentatively TRBD1 (6 bases). The DNA end is more similar to TRBJ2-1, so the J call may be wrong. The CDR3 loop spans 12 amino acids. Germline assignment: CDR1 SEHNR and CDR2 FQNEAQ (reference sequence).

This sequence joins TRBV2 and TRBJ1-4; D gene uncertain. The germline CDR1 and CDR2 sequences are SNHLY and FYNNEI. V lost 5 bases, J lost 7 bases, and 17 bases lay in between. The CDR3 is 15 amino acids. The chain's CDR3 is CASSLAGGPSEKLFF. DNA for the CDR3: TGTGCCAGCAGTCTAGCGGGAGGGCCGAGTGAAAAACTGTTTTTT.

This clonotype has a handful of counts. CDR3 sequence (DNA): TGTGCCAGCAGGGTAGTGACAGGGGGGATCACTGAAGCTTTCTTT. It is translated as CASRVVTGGITEAFF. The chain links TRBV12-3 or TRBV12-4 to TRBJ1-1; 9 positions agree with TRBD1. J gave up 4 bases and V 6 bases, and 9 bases lay outside the gene matches. CDR3 length: 15 residues.

The gene calls are TRBV9 and TRBJ1-1; D perhaps matches TRBD1 (6 bases). Trimming shortened V by 0 bases and J by 5 bases, and 14 bases separated the two germline ends. The CDR3 is 15 residues long. Germline CDR1 SGDLS, CDR2 YYNGEE. The DNA of the CDR3 is TGTGCCAGCAGCGTAGATCCCGGGACATTTACTGAAGCTTTCTTT. Amino acid sequence: CASSVDPGTFTEAFF.

This clonotype was seen ten or more times. This chain links TRBV12-3 or TRBV12-4 with TRBJ2-6, with 7 bases aligning to TRBD1. After removal of 11 bases from V and 0 bases from J, the junction contained 7 bases not matched to a gene. This CDR3 is 15 amino acids long. The CDR3 spells CAAGQVISGANVLTF. The CDR3 region has the DNA TGTGCCGCAGGACAGGTGATCTCTGGGGCCAACGTCCTGACTTTC.

This clonotype was counted many times. The chain recombines TRBV20-1 with TRBJ1-1; D is unresolved. Germline CDR1 is DFQATT and CDR2 is SNEGSKA (reference sequence). The CDR3 is 13 amino acids. With 7 bases removed from V and 11 bases from J, the gap between germline ends came to 23 bases. For the CDR3, the DNA is TGCAGTGTACCGAGGAGCCCTTCCAGTCCCGCTTTCTTT. Its translation: CSVPRSPSSPAFF.

The V call is TRBV12-3 or TRBV12-4, the J call TRBJ2-1; D gene unclear. CDR3 length equals 12 residues. Trimming stripped 3 bases from V and 9 bases from J, with 9 bases between. Written as DNA, the CDR3 is TGTGCCAGCAGTTTGGCGCCGCCTGAGCAGTTCTTC. Translation: CASSLAPPEQFF.

Many counts were recorded for this clonotype. CDR3 sequence reads: CSALAGVGDTQYF. The CDR3 coding sequence is TGCAGCGCACTAGCGGGAGTCGGAGATACGCAGTATTTT. The V gene is TRBV29-1, the J gene TRBJ2-3; 11 nucleotides agree with TRBD2. The V gene's germline CDR1 is SQVTM and CDR2 ANQGSEA. The CDR3 consists of 13 residues. With V trimmed by 7 bases and J by 5 bases, 5 bases remained unmatched.

The chain combines TRBV28 with TRBJ1-6; D uncertain. This CDR3 is 13 amino acids long. CDR1 and CDR2 (germline): MDHEN, SYDVKM. V shed 8 bases and J shed 10 bases, with 15 bases lying between them. CDR3 in amino acids: CASLPLVGSPLHF. CDR3 coding DNA: TGTGCCAGCCTTCCCCTGGTGGGATCACCCCTCCACTTT.

The chain uses TRBV5-1 and TRBJ1-6; 10 bases are a match to TRBD1. The junction had 6 bases not matched to a gene; V was cut back by 2 bases and J by 7 bases. This CDR3 comprises 16 residues. From germline, CDR1 is SGHRS and CDR2 YFSETQ. The CDR3 here is CASSFGQGVGNSPLHF. The CDR3 DNA sequence: TGCGCCAGCAGCTTCGGACAGGGGGTAGGGAATTCACCCCTCCACTTT. Variable domain in full (rest from reference TRBV5-1 and TRBJ1-6): KAGVTQTPRYLIKTRGQQVTLSCSPISGHRSVSWYQQTPGQGLQFLFEYFSETQRNKGNFPGRFSGRQFSNSRSEMNVSTLELGDSALYLCASSFGQGVGNSPLHFGNGTRLTVT.

A note on this clonotype: As the CDR3 is not closed by the conserved phenylalanine or tryptophan, this likely results from a read error. The chain couples TRBV6-5 to TRBJ1-1; D unclear. The germline V gene encodes CDR1 MNHEY and CDR2 SVGAGI. The V and J ends lost 5 bases and 6 bases respectively, with 19 bases between them. The CDR3 has 15 amino acids. The DNA for the CDR3 is TGTGCCAGCAGTAACAGTGCCAGTCTTCACCCTGAAGCTTTCGTT. Translation gives CASSNSASLHPEAFV.

This clonotype has at least ten counts. V is TRBV7-2 and J is TRBJ2-5; 11 bases map to TRBD2. Germline V gene sequence: CDR1 SGHTA, CDR2 FQGNSA. The CDR3 sequence is 18 residues long. Trimming at V came to 1 base and at J to 4 bases, leaving 11 bases not matched to a gene. The CDR3 region is CASSLDAVTSGERETQYF. The CDR3 DNA is TGTGCCAGCAGCTTAGATGCAGTGACTAGCGGGGAACGAGAGACCCAGTACTTC.

This clonotype was counted ten times or more. The rearrangement uses TRBV7-9 and TRBJ2-2; maybe TRBD2 (5 bases). The germline V and J ends were trimmed by 3 bases and 6 bases, with 11 bases remaining between them. Germline V CDR1 and CDR2: SEHNR, FQNEAQ (reference sequence). The CDR3 is 14 residues long. The CDR3 reads CASSFQEVPGELFF. The CDR3, as DNA: TGTGCCAGCAGCTTTCAGGAGGTCCCCGGGGAGCTGTTTTTT.

This clonotype was recorded at least ten times. The rearrangement uses TRBV5-1 and TRBJ1-1, with 8 bases aligning to TRBD1. Germline loops: CDR1 SGHRS, CDR2 YFSETQ. The trim removed 3 bases at V and 4 bases at J, leaving 8 bases unmatched. The CDR3 has 15 residues. The CDR3 loop reads CASSYVDRGGTEAFF. DNA of the CDR3: TGCGCCAGCAGCTATGTTGACAGGGGCGGCACTGAAGCTTTCTTT.

As for this clonotype: This may arise from a read error, as a much more abundant clone is one base away. The chain links TRBV25-1 to TRBJ1-1; D gene ambiguous. CDR3 length: 14 residues. CDR1 MGHDK and CDR2 SYGVNS come from the germline V gene. CDR3 sequence (DNA): TGTGCCGGCAGCGAAAGGGTCACTGACACTGAAGCTTTCTTT. Translated: CAGSERVTDTEAFF.

J is TRBJ1-2 and V is TRBV7-9; tentatively, D is TRBD1 (6 bases). The CDR3 has 11 amino acids. CDR1 is SEHNR and CDR2 is FQNEAQ in the germline V gene (reference sequence). The V gene lost 4 bases and the J gene lost 7 bases, with 7 bases spanning the gap. The CDR3 spells CASSSQGGYTF. The CDR3 DNA follows: TGTGCCAGCAGCTCACAGGGTGGCTACACCTTC. The complete variable domain, with remaining parts taken from reference TRBV7-9 and TRBJ1-2, reads DTGVSQNPRHKITKRGQNVTFRCDPISEHNRLYWYRQTLGQGPEFLTYFQNEAQLEKSRLLSDRFSAERPKGSFSTLEIQRTEQGDSAMYLCASSSQGGYTFGSGTRLTVV.